This TCR beta chain was recorded in a study of T cells in Graves' hyperthyroidism and ophthalmopathy. The CDR3 regions of TCR beta were amplified from RNA transcripts. Primed by the HTBI set, a first-round RT-PCR was run on the TCR CDR3. One entry per CDR3 protein results from TCRdb running MiXCR on the multiplex PCR reads. The sample contains about 290,000 distinct CDR3 sequences, roughly an eighth of which appear only once. This clonotype came up many times. The junction had 6 bases not matched to a gene; V was cut back by 2 bases and J by 4 bases. Germline loops: CDR1 MNHEY, CDR2 SMNVEV (reference sequence). This CDR3 has 15 amino acids. It was considered stable Graves' hyperthyroidism when ophthalmopathy did not progress within 18 months. Patients aged 18 to 65 had newly diagnosed hyperthyroidism that had lasted under 2 months.

The chain carries TRBV27 and TRBJ1-1; 8 nucleotides line up with TRBD1. Sample: blood. This TCR came from a woman aged 40-49 years with Graves' hyperthyroidism. The CDR3 here is CASSLGQGWGTEAFF. CDR3 nucleotides: TGTGCCAGCAGTTTAGGACAGGGATGGGGCACTGAAGCTTTCTTT.